This T cell receptor beta chain was observed in a study of blood T cell repertoires in COVID-19. The wider study: In each case, the material was cDNA or gDNA derived from T cells, B-cell-depleted T cells, or PBMCs.

Seattle's enrolled individuals joined amid active infection and were then monitored longitudinally. As handled by the study authors: Cell counts per sample came from amplifying reference gene primers. This table comes from immunoSEQ multiplex PCR, and its TCRdb copy is limited to in-frame clones, with some not included. The V and J calls and the clone size are those of that table, but D and trimming were determined from the DNA. The sample has over 150,000 clones; about 83% are singletons. Trimming left V 0 bases short and J 8 bases short, with 9 bases between. This CDR3 spans 14 amino acids. Germline values: CDR1 SGHRS, CDR2 YFSETQ.

The sample taken for sequencing was peripheral blood. The chain has TRBV5-1 and TRBJ2-6, with D unclear. This TCR derives from a woman over 75 with COVID-19, enrolled during active disease. This CDR3 is CASSLEASTNVLTF. CDR3 nucleotides: TGCGCCAGCAGCTTGGAAGCAAGCACCAACGTCCTGACTTTC.